These 5 T cell receptor beta chains came from one sample sequenced in a study of CD8 T cells in Susac syndrome. RNA amounts of about 0.5 to 1 ug underwent reverse transcription with random hexamers. One entry per CDR3 protein, called by TCRdb with MiXCR from the immunoSEQ multiplex PCR reads. The sample has 120,000 or so distinct CDR3 sequences; around 96% are singletons. Specimen: CD4+ T cells from PBMCs. These receptors all come from a human donor in good health.

The chain has TRBV20-1 and TRBJ1-1; D may be TRBD1 (5 bases). This CDR3 is 13 amino acids long. V was clipped by 6 bases and J by 1 base, with 12 bases between them. Germline V gene data show CDR1 as DFQATT and CDR2 as SNEGSKA (reference sequence). In DNA form, the CDR3 reads TGCAGTGCGCCGACAGCGAGGAACACTGAAGCTTTCTTT. This gives the protein CSAPTARNTEAFF.

The CDR3 is CASSYRDPQPQHF. CDR3 DNA: TGTGCCAGCAGCTACAGGGATCCCCAGCCCCAGCATTTT. The chain is built from TRBV6-6 and TRBJ1-5; a possible D gene is TRBD1 (6 bases). This CDR3 has 13 amino acids. Germline CDR1 MNHNY, CDR2 SVGAGI (reference sequence). V lost 6 bases and J 7 bases, leaving 13 bases between the germline ends.

This clonotype was recorded once. Germline and junction disagree at one end, which may indicate a read error. The CDR3 spells CASSLFGTGQETQYF. The CDR3 DNA follows: TGTGCTAGCAGCTTATTTGGGACAGGCCAAGAGACCCAGTACTTC. The genes are TRBV7-7 and TRBJ2-5; 8 nucleotides match TRBD1. Per the germline V gene, CDR1 is SSHAT and CDR2 is FNYEAQ (reference sequence). The CDR3 spans 15 residues.

The CDR3 DNA reads TGCGCCAGCAGCTTGCCGACTTTCCGTGGCGTCACAGATACGCAGTATTTT. Translated: CASSLPTFRGVTDTQYF. This sequence joins TRBV5-1 and TRBJ2-3, with D unresolved. V was cut by 1 base and J by 2 bases, with 17 bases left in between. The CDR3 has 17 residues. Germline V gene data show CDR1 as SGHRS and CDR2 as YFSETQ. Variable domain in full (rest from reference TRBV5-1 and TRBJ2-3): KAGVTQTPRYLIKTRGQQVTLSCSPISGHRSVSWYQQTPGQGLQFLFEYFSETQRNKGNFPGRFSGRQFSNSRSEMNVSTLELGDSALYLCASSLPTFRGVTDTQYFGPGTRLTVL.

J is TRBJ1-5 and V is TRBV2, with D perhaps matching TRBD1 (6 bases). CDR1 is SNHLY, CDR2 FYNNEI, per germline. The CDR3 has 18 amino acids. V dropped 0 bases and J dropped 3 bases, with 18 bases sitting between them. CDR3 sequence: CASSEAGNYQGSNQPQHF. The CDR3 DNA follows: TGTGCCAGCAGTGAAGCCGGGAATTACCAGGGGTCCAATCAGCCCCAGCATTTT.